A single sample gave rise to the 12 T cell receptor beta chains below, sequenced in a study of vaccination effects on CD4 cells after COVID-19. These TCRs' antigens remain unknown. Data came from immunoSEQ multiplex PCR; TCRdb stores just in-frame clones and leaves some out. Of about 24,000 clones listed, around 70% are singletons. After expansion with viral peptide pools in the ViraFEST assay, antigen-specific CD4+ T cells were sequenced. It was after approximately 11 days of culture that CD4+ T cells were isolated. Vaccinated recipients, who were negative for nucleocapsid antibodies, had no history of SARS-CoV-2 infection. Source: CD4+ T cells from PBMCs cultured with SARS-CoV-2 spike peptides, taken before COVID-19 vaccination. The receptor source for this set is a human donor who received a COVID-19 vaccine.

The chain combines TRBV30 with TRBJ1-2; D remains ambiguous. The CDR3 is made up of 10 amino acids. CDR1 and CDR2 from the germline V gene are GTSNPN and SVGIG (reference sequence). Trimming shortened V by 1 base and J by 7 bases, and 4 bases separated the two germline ends. The CDR3, as DNA: TGTGCCTGGAGTGGAGGTGGCTACACCTTC. It yields the protein CAWSGGGYTF.

This clone was observed a few times. The chain couples TRBV7-9 to TRBJ1-4, with D unclear. The CDR3 contains 13 residues. Germline V gene data show CDR1 as SEHNR and CDR2 as FQNEAQ (reference sequence). Deletions cut 2 bases from V and 8 bases from J, with 9 bases between. CDR3 sequence: CASSLSGSEKLFF. CDR3 DNA sequence: TGTGCCAGCAGCTTATCCGGCTCGGAAAAACTGTTTTTT.

The chain employs TRBV18 and TRBJ1-1; no clear D. The CDR3 sequence is 16 residues long. Germline CDR1 reads KGHSH; CDR2 reads LQKENI. Trimming removed 3 bases at V and 0 bases at J, with 14 bases between. In DNA, the CDR3 is TGTGCCAGCTCACCGGGAGAGTTCATGATGAACACTGAAGCTTTCTTT. Its protein product is CASSPGEFMMNTEAFF.

The chain has TRBV2 and TRBJ2-7, with 8 bases fitting TRBD1. The junction had 8 bases not matched to a gene; V was cut back by 5 bases and J by 2 bases. Per germline, CDR1 SNHLY and CDR2 FYNNEI. This CDR3 region has 15 residues. CDR3 loop: CASSPLQGATYEQYF. The CDR3, as DNA: TGTGCCAGCAGTCCTCTCCAGGGGGCGACCTACGAGCAGTACTTC.

This chain joins TRBV19 and TRBJ1-4; tentatively, D is TRBD1 (5 bases). Germline CDR1 and CDR2: LNHDA and SQIVND (reference sequence). This CDR3 spans 16 amino acids. V was clipped by 8 bases and J by 6 bases, with 22 bases between them. CDR3 sequence: CASRVRLGLRDEKLFF. The DNA for the CDR3 is TGTGCCAGTCGAGTCCGGCTGGGGCTTCGGGATGAAAAACTGTTTTTT.

The gene calls are TRBV5-4 and TRBJ2-3; 7 nucleotides match TRBD2. The germline V gene has CDR1 SGHNT and CDR2 YYREEE (reference sequence). The CDR3 runs 16 residues. The ends lost 4 bases at V and 0 bases at J; junction bases unmatched: 8. CDR3 coding DNA: TGTGCCAGCAGCCGACCTGGGGGGGGAAGCACAGATACGCAGTATTTT. This translates into CASSRPGGGSTDTQYF.

V is TRBV9 and J is TRBJ2-3; TRBD2 agrees at 9 bases. The V gene's germline CDR1 is SGDLS and CDR2 YYNGEE. This CDR3 is built from 18 residues. V lost 1 base, J lost 1 base, and 10 bases stayed unmatched. For the CDR3, the DNA is TGTGCCAGCAGCGTAACGCCTAGCGGGAAGCGTGGCACAGATACGCAGTATTTT. Amino acids: CASSVTPSGKRGTDTQYF.

The V call is TRBV15, the J call TRBJ1-3, with 8 positions matching TRBD1. J was trimmed by 4 bases and V by 0 bases; bases with no gene match: 2. The length of the CDR3 is 15 residues. Germline CDR1 and CDR2: LNHNV and YYDKDF (reference sequence). Written as DNA, the CDR3 is TGTGCCACCAGCAGAGACCGGGACAGGGGAAACACCATATATTTT. Translation gives CATSRDRDRGNTIYF.

The rearrangement uses TRBV9 and TRBJ1-3; the D gene is possibly TRBD1 (5 bases). V was pared by 3 bases and J by 0 bases, with 13 bases between. This CDR3 region has 16 residues. Germline loops: CDR1 SGDLS, CDR2 YYNGEE. CDR3 residues: CASSAGPRDSGNTIYF. In DNA form, the CDR3 reads TGTGCCAGCAGCGCAGGCCCCAGGGACTCTGGAAACACCATATATTTT.

This clone was found once. This chain joins TRBV14 and TRBJ2-3, with 11 positions matching TRBD2. The CDR3 contains 17 residues. CDR1 SGHDN and CDR2 FVKESK come from the germline V gene. Germline trimming cut 1 base from V and 5 bases from J; bases unmatched to any gene: 8. CDR3 sequence: CASSQGFTSGGRDTQYF. CDR3 in DNA: TGTGCCAGCAGCCAAGGCTTTACTAGCGGGGGTCGAGATACGCAGTATTTT.

This clone was recorded only once. The chain employs TRBV6-4 and TRBJ2-3; D remains unclear. Germline V gives CDR1 MRHNA, CDR2 SNTAGT. Trimming left V 4 bases short and J 6 bases short, with 5 bases between. This CDR3 has 11 residues. The CDR3 region is CASSVGDTQYF. As DNA, the CDR3 is TGTGCCAGCAGTGTTGGGGATACGCAGTATTTT.

This clone came up once. The V call is TRBV29-1, the J call TRBJ2-7; 12 positions agree with TRBD1. Trimming removed 5 bases from V and 5 bases from J; junction bases left unmatched: 4. This CDR3 is built from 13 residues. Germline V gives CDR1 SQVTM, CDR2 ANQGSEA. The CDR3 is CSVTGQGANEQYF. As DNA, the CDR3 is TGCAGCGTTACGGGACAGGGGGCAAACGAGCAGTACTTC.